These 24 T cell receptor beta chains were sequenced from one sample in a study of radiotherapy plus CTLA-4 blockade in lung cancer. TCRdb's table, derived via immunoSEQ multiplex PCR, lists solely in-frame clones and lacks some. This sample has 75,000 to 95,000 clones; less than 80% occur once, and the top ten carry roughly 13%. The sequences come from peripheral blood, collected from a patient treated with radiotherapy plus ipilimumab. The receptors come from a human donor with non-small cell lung cancer that progressed on radiotherapy plus ipilimumab.

The gene calls are TRBV29-1 and TRBJ2-7; D might be TRBD2 (5 bases). The CDR3 covers 12 residues. Germline loops: CDR1 SQVTM, CDR2 ANQGSEA. V lost 4 bases, J lost 3 bases, and 10 bases lay in between. The CDR3 DNA reads as TGCAGCGTTGGCAGCGGATTCTACGAGCAGTACTTC. Its translation: CSVGSGFYEQYF.

The chain employs TRBV5-4 and TRBJ2-7; 12 positions agree with TRBD2. Germline V CDR1 and CDR2: SGHNT, YYREEE (reference sequence). V was pared by 5 bases and J by 6 bases, with 6 bases of the junction left unmatched. The CDR3 sequence is 14 residues long. The CDR3 sequence: CASSFLAGGTEQYF. The DNA of the CDR3 is TGTGCCAGCAGTTTTCTAGCGGGAGGGACCGAGCAGTACTTC.

The sample holds a few counts of this clone. This CDR3 reads CASSIALSLDEKLFF. The CDR3 region has the DNA TGTGCCAGTAGTATAGCCCTGAGCCTGGATGAAAAACTGTTTTTT. This rearrangement joins TRBV19 to TRBJ1-4; D is undetermined. The CDR3 has 15 residues. The V end lost 1 base, the J end lost 6 bases, and 12 bases lay between the germline ends. Germline CDR1 LNHDA, CDR2 SQIVND (reference sequence).

The chain carries TRBV29-1 and TRBJ2-7; 7 bases fit TRBD1. In germline, CDR1 is SQVTM, CDR2 ANQGSEA. The CDR3 contains 11 residues. With V trimmed by 5 bases and J by 6 bases, 4 bases remained unmatched. Written as DNA, the CDR3 is TGCAGCGTTCGACAGGGACGCGAGCAGTACTTC. It translates to CSVRQGREQYF.

The chain recombines TRBV9 with TRBJ2-1, with unresolved D. Per the germline V gene, CDR1 is SGDLS and CDR2 is YYNGEE. Trimming cost V 3 bases and J 4 bases, with 11 bases left between them. This CDR3 has 14 amino acids. CDR3 loop: CASSGTTYYNEQFF. For the CDR3, the DNA is TGTGCCAGCAGCGGGACCACCTATTACAATGAGCAGTTCTTC.

The chain carries TRBV2 and TRBJ1-5, with a tentative D call TRBD1 (5 bases). CDR1 SNHLY and CDR2 FYNNEI come from the germline V gene. This CDR3 contains 16 residues. V lost 2 bases, J lost 2 bases, and 13 bases lay in between. The CDR3 DNA reads as TGTGCCAGCAGTGAATCCCAAGGGGTGGGCAATCAGCCCCAGCATTTT. The encoded protein is CASSESQGVGNQPQHF.

A few counts support this clone. This CDR3 is CASSISGRVLTDTQYF. In nucleotides, the CDR3 is TGTGCCAGCAGCATTAGCGGGAGGGTCCTGACAGATACGCAGTATTTT. The chain links TRBV11-2 to TRBJ2-3; 11 nucleotides match TRBD2. This CDR3 region has 16 residues. The V gene end was trimmed by 5 bases and the J gene end by 3 bases; junction bases not matched to a gene: 7. Germline values: CDR1 SGHAT, CDR2 FQNNGV.

On this clone: A much larger clone lies one base from this, so it may be a read error. V is TRBV2 and J is TRBJ1-1; D remains unclear. V was shortened by 6 bases and J by 0 bases, with 2 bases between the two germline ends. The germline V gene has CDR1 SNHLY and CDR2 FYNNEI. The CDR3 is 11 residues long. This chain's CDR3 is CASRLNTEAFF. The CDR3 DNA follows: TGTGCCAGCAGGCTGAACACTGAAGCTTTCTTT.

The chain is built from TRBV6-5 and TRBJ1-4; unclear D gene. CDR3 length: 12 residues. V was clipped by 7 bases and J by 8 bases, with 11 bases between them. Germline V gives CDR1 MNHEY, CDR2 SVGAGI. This CDR3 reads CASNGVGEKLFF. In DNA, the CDR3 is TGTGCCAGCAACGGGGTTGGAGAAAAACTGTTTTTT.

This chain uses TRBV28 with TRBJ2-7; D perhaps matches TRBD2 (5 bases). Per germline, CDR1 MDHEN and CDR2 SYDVKM. The CDR3 covers 12 residues. V was shortened by 6 bases and J by 3 bases, with 9 bases between the two germline ends. CDR3 amino acids: CASSLASYEQYF. The DNA of the CDR3 is TGTGCCAGCAGCCTAGCCAGCTACGAGCAGTACTTC.

V gene TRBV28 combines with J gene TRBJ2-5; possibly TRBD2 for D (6 bases). V was shortened by 1 base and J by 4 bases, with 13 bases between the two germline ends. CDR1 and CDR2 (germline): MDHEN, SYDVKM. The CDR3 totals 15 residues. The CDR3 protein is CASSLFTGVGETQYF. CDR3 nucleotide sequence: TGTGCCAGCAGTTTATTTACGGGGGTTGGAGAGACCCAGTACTTC.

The chain combines TRBV10-2 with TRBJ2-1; 7 bases map to TRBD2. The CDR3 is 16 residues long. CDR1 WSHSY and CDR2 SAAADI come from the germline V gene. V shed 7 bases, J shed 9 bases, and the junction held 18 bases outside the gene matches. CDR3 DNA: TGCGCCAGCACCTCGACGGGGCTAGCGGTTAGACGTGAGCAGTTCTTC. Translating gives CASTSTGLAVRREQFF.

The gene calls are TRBV10-1 and TRBJ2-7; 7 positions agree with TRBD1. CDR1 is WNHNN and CDR2 is SYGVQD in the germline V gene (reference sequence). The length of the CDR3 is 14 residues. With 5 bases clipped from V and 4 bases from J, the junction kept 8 bases outside the gene matches. CDR3 coding DNA: TGCGCCAGCAGTCCCGGACAGGACCCTTACGAGCAGTACTTC. It is translated as CASSPGQDPYEQYF.

J is TRBJ1-5 and V is TRBV2; D is possibly TRBD1 (6 bases). Germline-derived CDR1 and CDR2 are SNHLY and FYNNEI. With 4 bases removed from V and 5 bases from J, the gap between germline ends came to 12 bases. This CDR3 comprises 14 residues. CDR3 residues: CASSGRTDDQPQHF. The CDR3, as DNA: TGTGCCAGCAGTGGTCGGACAGACGATCAGCCCCAGCATTTT. Together with reference TRBV2 and TRBJ1-5, the CDR3 gives the full variable domain: EPEVTQTPSHQVTQMGQEVILRCVPISNHLYFYWYRQILGQKVEFLVSFYNNEISEKSEIFDDQFSVERPDGSNFTLKIRSTKLEDSAMYFCASSGRTDDQPQHFGDGTRLSIL.

The rearrangement joins TRBV7-3 to TRBJ2-1; 12 bases are a match to TRBD2. Germline CDR1 SGHTA, CDR2 FQGTGA. J gave up 8 bases and V 4 bases, and 6 bases lay outside the gene matches. This CDR3 has 15 amino acids. CDR3 coding DNA: TGTGCCAGCAGCTCCCTAGCGGGGGGGCCGCATGAGCAGTTCTTC. Its translation is CASSSLAGGPHEQFF.

This clone was observed a few times. This chain uses TRBV14 with TRBJ1-6; D is unresolved. Trimming removed 4 bases at V and 10 bases at J, with 14 bases between. This CDR3 has 14 amino acids. Looked up from germline, CDR1 is SGHDN and CDR2 is FVKESK. The DNA of the CDR3 is TGTGCCAGCAGCCCAGACGTCCGGTACTCACCCCTCCACTTT. Translation gives CASSPDVRYSPLHF.

The genes are TRBV7-3 and TRBJ2-7; D gene ambiguous. The CDR3 runs 15 residues. CDR1 is SGHTA, CDR2 FQGTGA, per germline. Trimming took off 2 bases at V and 0 bases at J, with 11 bases between the two ends. Written as DNA, the CDR3 is TGTGCCAGCAGCTTATCAGACTCCGGCTCCTACGAGCAGTACTTC. This sequence encodes CASSLSDSGSYEQYF.

With regard to this clone: A much larger clone differs by one base, so this may be a read error. Other DNA sequences in this specimen translate into the identical CDR3. This chain connects TRBV5-1 to TRBJ2-1, with 7 bases lining up with TRBD2. The CDR3 covers 14 residues. Germline V gene lookup returns CDR1 SGHRS and CDR2 YFSETQ. J gave up 8 bases and V 0 bases, and 5 bases lay outside the gene matches. CDR3 loop: CASSLGEGVDEQFF. CDR3 bases: TGCGCCAGCAGCTTGGGGGAGGGTGTGGATGAGCAGTTCTTC.

This clone was seen a handful of times. The chain carries TRBV13 and TRBJ1-2, with 8 bases matching TRBD1. V gave up 5 bases and J gave up 4 bases; unmatched junction bases: 9. Germline CDR1 is PRHDT and CDR2 is FYEKMQ (reference sequence). CDR3 length equals 15 residues. The CDR3 sequence is CASSPRGQGGYGYTF. The CDR3 coding sequence is TGTGCCAGCAGCCCCAGGGGGCAGGGCGGCTATGGCTACACCTTC.

The V gene is TRBV29-1, the J gene TRBJ2-5, with unresolved D. The V end lost 2 bases, the J end lost 4 bases, and 8 bases lay between the germline ends. CDR1 SQVTM and CDR2 ANQGSEA come from the germline V gene. The CDR3 consists of 12 residues. The CDR3 region has the DNA TGCAGCGTTGAAAAGGGCGGAGAGACCCAGTACTTC. Amino acid sequence: CSVEKGGETQYF.

Only a few counts were recorded for this clone. It is likely a read error, because the conserved phenylalanine at the end of the CDR3 is missing. The limits of the CDR3 on the DNA are not certain, so only TCRdb's listed CDR3 is given. V is TRBV28 and J is TRBJ1-2. The CDR3 region is 12 residues in length, termini included. Germline CDR1 is MDHEN and CDR2 is SYDVKM. The chain's CDR3 is CASSLTGPASLL.

Here the CDR3 reads CASSQSIRGWNEKLFF. In DNA form, the CDR3 reads TGTGCCAGCAGCCAGTCAATCAGGGGGTGGAATGAAAAACTGTTTTTT. V usage is TRBV5-6 and J usage is TRBJ1-4; TRBD1 aligns across 7 bases. Germline CDR1 is SGHDT and CDR2 is YYEEEE. CDR3 length equals 16 residues. The junction had 11 bases not matched to a gene; V was cut back by 4 bases and J by 5 bases. Together with reference TRBV5-6 and TRBJ1-4, the CDR3 gives the full variable domain: DAGVTQSPTHLIKTRGQQVTLRCSPKSGHDTVSWYQQALGQGPQFIFQYYEEEERQRGNFPDRFSGHQFPNYSSELNVNALLLGDSALYLCASSQSIRGWNEKLFFGSGTQLSVL.

V usage is TRBV5-4 and J usage is TRBJ1-4, with 7 bases identical to TRBD1. The CDR3 is 14 residues long. V shed 5 bases and J 4 bases; nucleotides not matched to a gene: 5. The germline V gene has CDR1 SGHNT and CDR2 YYREEE (reference sequence). The CDR3 here is CASRRDSVNEKLFF. CDR3 DNA: TGTGCCAGCAGAAGGGACAGCGTTAATGAAAAACTGTTTTTT.

V and J are TRBV4-1 and TRBJ2-3; tentatively, D is TRBD1 or TRBD2 (5 bases each). This CDR3 spans 14 amino acids. Trimming left V 0 bases short and J 8 bases short, with 12 bases between. In germline, CDR1 is MGHRA, CDR2 YSYEKL. The CDR3 DNA reads as TGCGCCAGCAGCCAAGAATGGGGACCGGGTACGCAGTATTTT. Protein product: CASSQEWGPGTQYF.